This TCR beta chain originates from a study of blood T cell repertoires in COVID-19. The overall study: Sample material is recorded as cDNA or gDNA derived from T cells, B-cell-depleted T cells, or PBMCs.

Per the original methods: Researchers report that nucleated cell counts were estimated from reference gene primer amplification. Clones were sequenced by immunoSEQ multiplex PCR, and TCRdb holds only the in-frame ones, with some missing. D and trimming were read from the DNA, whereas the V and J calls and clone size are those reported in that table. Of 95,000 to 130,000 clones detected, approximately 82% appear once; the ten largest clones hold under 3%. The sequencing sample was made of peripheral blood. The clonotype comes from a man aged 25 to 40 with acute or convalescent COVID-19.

The CDR3 reads CASSQGGRGETQYF. The DNA of the CDR3 is TGTGCCAGCAGCCAAGGGGGGCGAGGAGAGACCCAGTACTTC. The V and J genes are TRBV3-1 (or the pseudogene TRBV3-2) and TRBJ2-5, with a possible D match to TRBD1 (6 bases). The CDR3 runs to 14 residues. The V gene's germline CDR1 is LGHDT and CDR2 YNNKEL (reference sequence). With 1 base removed from V and 4 bases from J, the gap between germline ends came to 10 bases.